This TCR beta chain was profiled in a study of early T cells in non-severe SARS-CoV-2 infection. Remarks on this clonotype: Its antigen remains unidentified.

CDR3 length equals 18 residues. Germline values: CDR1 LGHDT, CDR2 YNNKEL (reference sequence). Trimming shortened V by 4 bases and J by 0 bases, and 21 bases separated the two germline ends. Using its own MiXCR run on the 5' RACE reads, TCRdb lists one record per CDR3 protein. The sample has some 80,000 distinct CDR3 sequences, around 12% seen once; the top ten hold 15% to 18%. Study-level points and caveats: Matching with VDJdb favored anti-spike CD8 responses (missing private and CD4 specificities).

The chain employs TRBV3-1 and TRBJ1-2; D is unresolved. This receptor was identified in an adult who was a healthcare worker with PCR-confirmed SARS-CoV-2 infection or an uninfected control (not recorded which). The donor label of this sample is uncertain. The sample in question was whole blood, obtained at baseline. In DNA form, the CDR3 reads TGTGCCAGCAGCCCATTAAAAGGACCCCGGAAAGCTAACTATGGCTACACCTTC. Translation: CASSPLKGPRKANYGYTF.